This note documents a single TCR beta chain sequence. This clonotype turned up a few times. Its recognized antigen is unknown. It has no much larger one-base neighbor in the sample; base qualities were not kept. The method behind the library was PCR. At the Johns Hopkins FTIC core, DNA from the cultured CD4+ T cells underwent TCR sequencing with the Oncomine TCR Beta short-read assay. The QIAamp micro DNA kit was used to extract genomic DNA from the cultured CD4+ T cells. Oncomine TCR Beta libraries from cultured CD4+ T cells were pooled using unique dual indexes and sequenced on an Illumina iSeq 100. Processing in the source paper ran as follows. Non-productive sequences were filtered out, and CDR3s that did not start with C, did not end with F or W, or were shorter than 7 amino acids were discarded. Antigen-specific clonotypes were identified using the MANAFEST web application through comparison of peptide-stimulated wells with reference and other culture wells. To be called positive, a clone needed an FDR below 0.05, an odds ratio above 5, and a productive frequency above 0.1% in at least two of three replicate wells. Clonotypes that were significantly expanded in both SARS-CoV-2 spike wells and at least one common cold coronavirus spike condition were defined as cross-reactive. Levenshtein distances (stringdist) and unrooted phylogenetic trees (ape) in R version 3.6.1 were used to assess CDR3 homology. TCRdb trimmed public reads at Q25 via fastp, called clones via MiXCR and kept in-frame beta chains. Rows matching on CDR3 protein sequence are summarized as one entry with the most common DNA and genes. TCRdb, rather than the study authors, made the V and J calls. In this sample the table shows over 20,000 distinct CDR3 sequences, about two fifths of which occur a single time. Of the sample, about an eighth is held by the ten largest clones.

The data were taken from a study of vaccination and CD4 T cells after COVID-19 (dated 2022 in TCRdb). About the investigation overall: SARS-CoV-2 positivity had been established in the convalescent patients by nasal swab PCR, and mild disease was recorded in some 10 of these patients and severe disease in one. Post-COVID blood samples were collected from convalescent patients a median of approximately 93 days after diagnosis, with a range of about 35 to 161 days. Post-vaccine blood samples were collected a median of around 70 days after the second vaccine dose, ranging from about 13 to 241 days. In control cultures, a CEFX viral epitope pool was used as positive control, an HIV-1 Nef peptide pool was used as negative control, or no peptide was added. Overlapping spike peptide pools from SARS-CoV-2 and from the common cold coronaviruses HCoV-NL63, HCoV-OC43 and HCoV-229E were used as culture stimuli. Each participant got two doses of either the Pfizer-BioNTech BNT162b2 vaccine (n=8) or the Moderna mRNA-1273 vaccine (n=2). In around 9 COVID-19 convalescent patients and 4 infection-naive healthy vaccine recipients, researchers compared the spike-specific CD4+ TCR repertoire from before mRNA vaccination with the repertoire from after. The convalescent cohort included six males and four females, with two Hispanic individuals, seven Caucasians, two Asians and one multiracial person. Broader findings and caveats from the paper: Of the vaccine-specific clones found in convalescent patients, nearly all (304 of 307) were mono-reactive for SARS-CoV-2 spike instead of being cross-reactive with common cold coronaviruses. Although the median number of SARS-CoV-2-reactive clonotypes went up from around 20 after infection to 35 to 40 after vaccination, the increase was not significant. Only a relatively small number of convalescent patients were included in the study, and early timepoints following natural infection were not analyzed. Among the post-vaccine SARS-CoV-2-reactive clones in convalescent patients, a median around 90% showed up only after vaccination, which suggests vaccine-specific priming.

The label giving this sample's treatment or condition can be read as: approximately 10-day PBMC culture with coronavirus spike peptide pools or control peptides (ViraFEST assay). The study used the ViraFEST assay, which expanded antigen-specific T cells with peptide pools and then identified expanded clonotypes by TCR sequencing. Positive SARS-CoV-2 PCR tests in the convalescent patients dated from March to December 2020, before Alpha, Beta and Delta variants emerged in the United States. Approximately 2.1 million PBMCs per well were cultured in IMDM with approximately 4.9% human AB serum and 8 to 10 IU/ml IL-2, plus 10 ug/ml peptide pools. Half of the culture medium was replaced with fresh IL-2-containing medium on days 3 and 7. CD4+ T cells were isolated after about nine days of culture through negative selection using the EasySep CD4+ T cell isolation kit. Ficoll-Paque Plus gradient centrifugation was used to isolate PBMCs from whole blood, and the isolated PBMCs were then either used fresh or cryopreserved at -140C. Triplicate wells were generally used for each culture condition.

Based on the germline V gene, the CDR1 and CDR2 sequences are KGHDR and SFDVKD. The CDR3 holds 16 amino acids from the cysteine to the phenylalanine. Here the CDR3 DNA is all that survives: 48 bases in frame from base 1. V lost 3 bases and J lost 6 bases, and the count of bases not matched to a germline gene is 9. This clonotype was sampled from a human donor who had recovered from COVID-19. Specimen: CD4+ T cells from blood, cultured in vitro. The chain was built from TRBV24-1 and TRBJ2-1; the central 8 bases match TRBD1. The encoded CDR3 is CATSDQGQGRGNEQFF. The nucleotide sequence is given as TGTGCCACCAGTGATCAAGGACAGGGAAGGGGCAATGAGCAGTTCTTC.